The 20 T cell receptor beta chains in this list originate from one sample, sequenced in a study of tumor and adjacent non-tumor tissue in lung cancer listed by TCRdb under 2018. RNA was isolated from bulk, unsorted tissue, and RNA quality was assessed with a NanoDrop ND-1000 and an Agilent 2100. Distant non-tumor tissue taken more than 3 cm from the tumor edge was used as the normal lung sample. The receptor library was made with multiplex PCR. Sequenced on an Illumina HiSeq 2500. TCRbeta libraries were built by three rounds of nested PCR using primers (Table S4), following protocols modified from ARM-PCR. TCRdb itself trimmed the public reads at Q25 with fastp, ran MiXCR and retained productive beta chains. For every CDR3 protein sequence, its rows merge into one entry that carries the most common genes and DNA. The sample yields tens of thousands of distinct CDR3 sequences; approximately 71% were counted once. The top ten constitute about 27% of the sample.

The material sequenced was distant non-tumor lung tissue. The receptors derive from a woman in her fifties or sixties with non-small cell lung cancer.

This chain connects TRBV20-1 to TRBJ1-3; D may be TRBD1 (5 bases). Germline CDR1 DFQATT, CDR2 SNEGSKA (reference sequence). This CDR3 spans 15 amino acids. The CDR3 DNA reads TGCAACGCTAGCGTAGGGGCTGTGTCTGGAAACACCATATATTTT. It codes for CNASVGAVSGNTIYF.

The sample holds a few counts of this clonotype. DNA of the CDR3: TGTGCCAGCAGCTCTCGTGGAGCGGGAGCCTACAATGAGCAGTTCTTC. The encoded protein is CASSSRGAGAYNEQFF. J is TRBJ2-1 and V is TRBV11-3, with 8 bases identical to TRBD2. The CDR3 has 16 amino acids. The junction had 7 bases not matched to a gene; V was cut back by 4 bases and J by 2 bases. Germline V CDR1 and CDR2: SGHNT, YENEEA.

This clonotype was recorded only once. The rearrangement joins TRBV6-1 to TRBJ2-1; a weak D match, TRBD2 (5 bases). The length of the CDR3 is 13 residues. From germline, CDR1 is MNHNS and CDR2 SASEGT. V was trimmed by 4 bases and J by 9 bases, leaving 13 bases between them. CDR3 coding DNA: TGTGCCAGCAGTGGTACTAGGCTCGGTGAGCAGTTCTTC. It is translated as CASSGTRLGEQFF.

On this clonotype itself: A read error is possible here, since a much larger clone lies one base away. The gene calls are TRBV4-1 and TRBJ2-7; D gene ambiguous. This CDR3 is 15 amino acids long. V was pared by 1 base and J by 5 bases, with 15 bases between. Germline V lookup: CDR1 MGHRA, CDR2 YSYEKL. DNA of the CDR3: TGCGCCAGCAGCCAAGGACGCATGTGGTCTGACGAGCAGTACTTC. Translating it yields CASSQGRMWSDEQYF.

Remarks on this clonotype: This CDR3 is missing its conserved last phenylalanine or tryptophan, likely due to a read error. J is TRBJ2-7 and V is TRBV20-1; 8 positions match TRBD1. Germline V gives CDR1 DFQATT, CDR2 SNEGSKA (reference sequence). This CDR3 is built from 12 residues. CDR3 sequence (DNA): TGCAGCGCTAGCCAGGGGGCGAAGGAGCAGTACCTC. Its protein is CSASQGAKEQYL.

Concerning this clonotype itself: At one of its ends the junction is not consistent with the germline gene, which may arise from a read error. The chain combines TRBV11-2 with TRBJ2-7, with D hard to call. This CDR3 has 14 amino acids. Looked up from germline, CDR1 is SGHAT and CDR2 is FQNNGV. The CDR3 region has the DNA TGTGCCAACAGCTTAACCCTTTGGAACGACGGGCAATACTTC. It encodes CANSLTLWNDGQYF.

Concerning this clonotype: Just one base apart from a much larger clone, this may be a read error. The rearrangement uses TRBV10-3 and TRBJ2-5; possibly TRBD1 for D (6 bases). With 4 bases removed from V and 1 base from J, the gap between germline ends came to 16 bases. Germline V gene sequence: CDR1 ENHRY, CDR2 SYGVKD. The CDR3 covers 16 residues. The CDR3 region has the DNA TGTGCCATCAGTGCCCGAGGGGGACGGACCCAAGAGACCCAGTACTTC. Translation gives CAISARGGRTQETQYF.

A word on this clonotype: Since a much larger clone is just one base distant, this may be a read error. This CDR3 fails to terminate in the conserved phenylalanine or tryptophan, so it likely reflects a read error. The rearrangement uses TRBV6-6 and TRBJ1-5, with 10 bases that match TRBD1. The CDR3 contains 15 residues. CDR1 and CDR2 from the germline V gene are MNHNY and SVGAGI (reference sequence). The J segment lost 4 bases and the V segment lost 5 bases, leaving 5 bases of the junction unmatched. In DNA form, the CDR3 reads TGTGCCAGCAGTGAGACAGGGGGCTGGAATCAGCCCCAGCATTCT. Translation gives CASSETGGWNQPQHS.

The chain has TRBV20-1 and TRBJ1-2; perhaps TRBD1 as D (5 bases). Germline V gene sequence: CDR1 DFQATT, CDR2 SNEGSKA (reference sequence). CDR3 length equals 13 residues. The CDR3 sequence: CNAGEGPLYGYTF. The DNA of the CDR3 is TGCAATGCCGGGGAGGGACCGCTATATGGCTACACCTTC.

As concerns this clonotype: The junction does not match germline at one end; this may be a read error. This chain joins TRBV11-1 and TRBJ1-1; no clear D. CDR1 SGHAT and CDR2 FQDESV come from the germline V gene (reference sequence). This CDR3 is 14 amino acids long. CDR3 sequence: CANSLKDLNSEAFF. CDR3 nucleotides: TGTGCCAACAGCTTGAAGGATTTGAACTCTGAAGCTTTCTTT.

Worth noting for this clonotype: A much larger clone is a single base away; this may be a read error. The chain is built from TRBV7-9 and TRBJ2-7; D is unclear. The CDR3 length is 12 residues. Looked up from germline, CDR1 is SEHNR and CDR2 is FQNEAQ (reference sequence). CDR3 DNA: TGTGCCAGCAGCTTGGGTACCTACGAGCACTACTTC. It yields the protein CASSLGTYEHYF. The complete variable domain, with remaining parts taken from reference TRBV7-9 and TRBJ2-7, reads DTGVSQNPRHKITKRGQNVTFRCDPISEHNRLYWYRQTLGQGPEFLTYFQNEAQLEKSRLLSDRFSAERPKGSFSTLEIQRTEQGDSAMYLCASSLGTYEHYFGPGTRLTVT.

About this clonotype itself: The junction shows a germline mismatch at one end, possibly a read error. CDR3 region: CSAPLFRTDMQYF. The CDR3 DNA sequence: TGCAGTGCCCCCCTGTTCCGGACGGATATGCAGTACTTT. The rearrangement joins TRBV20-1 to TRBJ2-3; D call uncertain. This CDR3 is 13 amino acids long. Germline V gene sequence: CDR1 DFQATT, CDR2 SNEGSKA (reference sequence).

In regard to this clonotype: One base away lies a much larger clone, so this may be a sequencing read error. The gene calls are TRBV5-1 and TRBJ2-6; D unclear. The CDR3 consists of 16 residues. Looked up from germline, CDR1 is SGHRS and CDR2 is YFSETQ. The V end was cut by 7 bases, the J end by 0 bases, with 14 bases between. CDR3 in amino acids: CASGKWSDSGANVLTF. The DNA for the CDR3 is TGCGCCAGCGGTAAATGGTCAGACTCTGGGGCCAACGTCCTGACTTTC.

At least ten counts were recorded for this clonotype. The rearrangement joins TRBV4-2 to TRBJ2-5; 7 bases line up with TRBD1. The CDR3 is 16 residues long. The germline gives CDR1 LGHNA, CDR2 YNFKEQ. Trimming cost V 1 base and J 0 bases; bases outside gene matches: 5. The CDR3 spells CASSQGDRSYQETQYF. CDR3 in DNA: TGTGCCAGCAGCCAAGGGGACAGAAGCTACCAAGAGACCCAGTACTTC.

Only a few counts were recorded for this clonotype. The CDR3 spells CASSRDRSYEQYF. CDR3 nucleotide sequence: TGCGCCAGCAGCCGGGACAGGAGCTACGAGCAGTACTTC. The chain couples TRBV5-1 to TRBJ2-7; 8 bases agree with TRBD1. V shed 4 bases and J 3 bases; nucleotides not matched to a gene: 3. Germline CDR1 and CDR2: SGHRS and YFSETQ. The CDR3 sequence is 13 residues long. The full variable domain, with the rest looked up from reference TRBV5-1 and TRBJ2-7, is KAGVTQTPRYLIKTRGQQVTLSCSPISGHRSVSWYQQTPGQGLQFLFEYFSETQRNKGNFPGRFSGRQFSNSRSEMNVSTLELGDSALYLCASSRDRSYEQYFGPGTRLTVT.

The chain employs TRBV11-2 and TRBJ1-4, with a weak D call TRBD1 (6 bases). Between the trimmed V and J ends, which lost 5 bases and 5 bases, there was a span of 15 bases. Germline V gene data show CDR1 as SGHAT and CDR2 as FQNNGV. This CDR3 spans 15 amino acids. The CDR3: CASSTGGGHNEKLFF. CDR3 sequence (DNA): TGTGCCAGCAGCACAGGTGGGGGGCACAATGAAAAACTGTTTTTT.

Notes on this clonotype: The junction departs from germline at one end; a sequencing error may be responsible. This chain uses TRBV11-2 with TRBJ2-2; perhaps TRBD2 as D (5 bases). The CDR3 runs to 17 residues. Germline CDR1 is SGHAT and CDR2 is FQNNGV. DNA for the CDR3: TGTACCAGCAGCTTAGAGTTATACGGGGAAAACACCGGGGAGCTGTTTTTT. Translated: CTSSLELYGENTGELFF.

A note on this clonotype: Germline and junction disagree at one end, which may indicate a read error. The rearrangement joins TRBV11-2 to TRBJ2-3; D is undetermined. CDR1 is SGHAT, CDR2 FQNNGV, per germline. The CDR3 runs to 13 residues. CDR3 coding DNA: TGTGCCAGCAGCGTTGACGAGGAAGATACGCAATATTTT. It translates to CASSVDEEDTQYF.

A word on this clonotype: A much larger clone lies one base from this, so it may be a read error. This chain joins TRBV12-3 or TRBV12-4 and TRBJ2-3; maybe TRBD1 (5 bases). This CDR3 is built from 13 residues. The CDR3 DNA reads as TGTGCCTGCAGTTTGAATAACCAGGGCCAAAGGTATTTT. It specifies CACSLNNQGQRYF.

This clonotype was seen repeatedly, ten times or more. This chain links TRBV18 with TRBJ2-7, with 13 nucleotides matching TRBD2. In germline, CDR1 is KGHSH, CDR2 LQKENI. The ends lost 3 bases at V and 7 bases at J; junction bases unmatched: 6. The length of the CDR3 is 15 residues. The CDR3 region is CASSPELAGGKEQYF. The CDR3 coding sequence is TGTGCCAGCTCACCGGAACTAGCGGGAGGGAAAGAGCAGTACTTC.